These 3 T cell receptor beta chains share one sample of origin, sequenced in a study of CD8+CD57+ T cells in acquired aplastic anemia. By flow cytometry, patients selected for sequencing had shown an expansion of CD8+CD57+ cells. Profiling of TCR beta VDJ combinations and CDR3 sequences used genomic DNA as template. One entry per CDR3 protein results from TCRdb running MiXCR on the reads. This sample carries more than 150,000 distinct CDR3 sequences, 48% of them seen once, and the ten largest clones take under 15%. Specimen: sorted CD4+, CD8+, or CD8+CD57+ T cells (not recorded which) from PBMCs. The receptors shown here come from a human donor with aplastic anemia.

This clonotype has at least ten counts. This rearrangement joins TRBV4-1 to TRBJ1-1, with D uncertain. Germline-derived CDR1 and CDR2 are MGHRA and YSYEKL. The CDR3 runs to 14 residues. V dropped 0 bases and J dropped 11 bases, with 16 bases sitting between them. The CDR3, as DNA: TGCGCCAGCAGCCAAGACCCCGCTGTAAGGTGGGCTTTCTTT. Amino acids: CASSQDPAVRWAFF.

The chain has TRBV10-3 and TRBJ1-1; a possible D gene is TRBD1 (5 bases). The germline V gene encodes CDR1 ENHRY and CDR2 SYGVKD. Trimming removed 7 bases from V and 2 bases from J, with 14 bases in between. CDR3 length: 14 amino acids. The DNA for the CDR3 is TGTGCCATCAAGGAGGTTCAGGGAAACACTGAAGCTTTCTTT. This gives the protein CAIKEVQGNTEAFF.

CDR3: CAWSVMNTEAFF. The CDR3, as DNA: TGTGCCTGGAGTGTTATGAACACTGAAGCTTTCTTT. This chain joins TRBV30 and TRBJ1-1; D is uncertain. V was shortened by 0 bases and J by 0 bases, with 2 bases between the two germline ends. The V gene's germline CDR1 is GTSNPN and CDR2 SVGIG (reference sequence). The CDR3 has 12 amino acids.